This TCR beta chain originates from a study of shared clonotypes between healthy human individuals. Profiling relied on immunoSEQ multiplex PCR, and the TCRdb table lists in-frame clones only, not all of them. The repertoire holds about 1.1 million clones, more than 75% seen once, with roughly 0.56% in the top ten. A word on this clone: Its antigen is currently unknown.

The donors were all Caucasian adults (living in Nashville, Tennessee). In the CD4+ fraction, cells were divided into CD45RA+ naive and CD45RA-negative memory subsets. CDR1 and CDR2 from the germline V gene are SGHVS and FQNEAQ. With 3 bases clipped from V and 4 bases from J, the junction kept 8 bases outside the gene matches. There are 18 residues in the CDR3. Study-wide points: In having few donors, the study represented limited genetic and exposure-history diversity.

The sample was memory CD4+ T cells from PBMCs. The subset here: CD45RA-negative fraction. V and J are TRBV7-8 and TRBJ2-1; TRBD2 matches at 14 bases. This clonotype was obtained from a man between 18 and 35 years old in good health. Some clones in this sample may be carry-over from other donors' samples. The CDR3: CASSLGLAGDFRYNEQFF. In DNA form, the CDR3 reads TGTGCCAGCAGCTTGGGACTAGCGGGAGATTTCCGGTACAATGAGCAGTTCTTC.